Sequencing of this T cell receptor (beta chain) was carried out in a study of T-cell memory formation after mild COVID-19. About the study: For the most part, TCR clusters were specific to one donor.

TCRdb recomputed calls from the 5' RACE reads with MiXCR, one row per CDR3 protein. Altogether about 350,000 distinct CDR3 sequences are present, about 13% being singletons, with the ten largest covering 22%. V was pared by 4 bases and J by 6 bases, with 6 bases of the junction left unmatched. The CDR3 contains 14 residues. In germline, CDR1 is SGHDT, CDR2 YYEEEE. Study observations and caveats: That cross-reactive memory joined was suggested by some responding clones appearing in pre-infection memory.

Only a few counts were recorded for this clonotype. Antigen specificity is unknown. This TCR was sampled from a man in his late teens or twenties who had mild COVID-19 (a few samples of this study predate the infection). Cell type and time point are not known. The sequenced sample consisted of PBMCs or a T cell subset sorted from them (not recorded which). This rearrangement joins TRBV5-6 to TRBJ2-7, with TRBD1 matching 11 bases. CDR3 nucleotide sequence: TGTGCCAGCAGCCAGGACAGGGGGCTGTTCGAGCAGTACGTC. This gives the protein CASSQDRGLFEQYV.